Below, one T cell receptor beta chain is given with its context. What it recognizes is unknown. The sample comes from a study of monozygotic twins with inflammatory bowel disease. Overall study findings and caveats: Differing T cell subtypes remained indistinguishable. IBD-affected twins scored below their healthy co-twins in TCRbeta diversity (inverse Simpson).

Template switching introduced UMIs that contain a 6-nucleotide sample barcode. TCRdb reprocessed the 5' RACE reads and reports one entry per CDR3 protein, with no DNA. The record lists roughly 160,000 distinct CDR3 sequences, of which the ten most abundant hold less than 7.5%. The TCR originated in a human donor with ulcerative colitis or Crohn's disease, or a healthy co-twin of an affected twin (not recorded which). The source material was blood.

CDR3 loop: CASSLEPGQGYEQYF. V is TRBV5-1 and J is TRBJ2-7; TCRdb calls TRBD1, which cannot be checked without DNA. The CDR3 has 15 amino acids. Germline CDR1 and CDR2: SGHRS and YFSETQ.